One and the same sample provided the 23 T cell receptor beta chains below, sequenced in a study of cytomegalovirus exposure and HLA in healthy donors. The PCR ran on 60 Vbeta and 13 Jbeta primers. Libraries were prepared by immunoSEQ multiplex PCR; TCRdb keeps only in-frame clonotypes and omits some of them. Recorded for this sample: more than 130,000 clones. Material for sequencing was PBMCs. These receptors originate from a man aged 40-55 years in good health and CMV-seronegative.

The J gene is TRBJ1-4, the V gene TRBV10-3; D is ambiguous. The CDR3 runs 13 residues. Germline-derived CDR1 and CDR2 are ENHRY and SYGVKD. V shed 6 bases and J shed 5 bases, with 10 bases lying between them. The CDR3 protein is CAISPQENEKLFF. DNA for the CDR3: TGTGCCATCAGCCCCCAGGAAAATGAAAAACTGTTTTTT.

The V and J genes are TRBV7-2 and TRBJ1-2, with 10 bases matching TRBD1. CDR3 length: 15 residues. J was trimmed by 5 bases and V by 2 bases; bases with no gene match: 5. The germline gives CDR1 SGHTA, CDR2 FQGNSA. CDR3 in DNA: TGTGCCAGCAGCTTACAGCCGGGACAGGGGTATGGCTACACCTTC. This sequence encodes CASSLQPGQGYGYTF.

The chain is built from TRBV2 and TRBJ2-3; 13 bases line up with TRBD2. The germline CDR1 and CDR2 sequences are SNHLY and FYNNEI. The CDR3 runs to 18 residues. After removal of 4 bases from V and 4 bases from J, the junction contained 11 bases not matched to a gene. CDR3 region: CASSVLDQLAGGADTQYF. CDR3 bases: TGTGCCAGCAGTGTCCTCGACCAACTAGCGGGGGGGGCAGATACGCAGTATTTT.

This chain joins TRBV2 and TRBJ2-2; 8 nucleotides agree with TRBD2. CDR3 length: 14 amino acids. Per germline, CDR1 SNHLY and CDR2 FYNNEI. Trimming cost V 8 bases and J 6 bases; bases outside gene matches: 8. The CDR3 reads CASGVAGRSGELFF. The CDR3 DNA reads TGTGCCAGCGGGGTAGCGGGGAGATCCGGGGAGCTGTTTTTT.

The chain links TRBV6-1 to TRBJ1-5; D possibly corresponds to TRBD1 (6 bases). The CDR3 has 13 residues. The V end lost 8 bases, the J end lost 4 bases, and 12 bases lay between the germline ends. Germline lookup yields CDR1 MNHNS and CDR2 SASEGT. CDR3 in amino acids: CASLRDKNQPQHF. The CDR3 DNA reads TGTGCCAGCCTTAGGGACAAGAATCAGCCCCAGCATTTT.

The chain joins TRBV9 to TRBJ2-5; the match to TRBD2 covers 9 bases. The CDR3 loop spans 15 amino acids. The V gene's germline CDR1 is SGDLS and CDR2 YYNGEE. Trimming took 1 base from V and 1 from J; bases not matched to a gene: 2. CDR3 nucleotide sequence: TGTGCCAGCAGCGTACTAGCGGGGAGCCAAGAGACCCAGTACTTC. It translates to CASSVLAGSQETQYF.

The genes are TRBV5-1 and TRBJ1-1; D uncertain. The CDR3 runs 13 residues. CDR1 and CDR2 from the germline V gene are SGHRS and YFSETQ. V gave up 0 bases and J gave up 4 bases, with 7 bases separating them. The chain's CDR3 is CASSLATGTEAFF. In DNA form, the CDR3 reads TGCGCCAGCAGCTTGGCAACCGGCACTGAAGCTTTCTTT. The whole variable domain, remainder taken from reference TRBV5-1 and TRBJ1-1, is KAGVTQTPRYLIKTRGQQVTLSCSPISGHRSVSWYQQTPGQGLQFLFEYFSETQRNKGNFPGRFSGRQFSNSRSEMNVSTLELGDSALYLCASSLATGTEAFFGQGTRLTVV.

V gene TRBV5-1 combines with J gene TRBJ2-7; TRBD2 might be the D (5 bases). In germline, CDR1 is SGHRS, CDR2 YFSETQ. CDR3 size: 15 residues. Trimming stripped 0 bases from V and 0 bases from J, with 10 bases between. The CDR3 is CASSLDSGDSYEQYF. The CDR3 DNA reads TGCGCCAGCAGCTTGGATTCCGGGGACTCCTACGAGCAGTACTTC.

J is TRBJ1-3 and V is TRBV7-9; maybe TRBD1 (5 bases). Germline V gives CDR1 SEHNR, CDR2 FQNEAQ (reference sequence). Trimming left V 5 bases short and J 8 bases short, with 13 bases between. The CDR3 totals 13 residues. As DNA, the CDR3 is TGTGCCAGCAGCCCAGCGGGGGGAGACACCATATATTTT. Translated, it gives CASSPAGGDTIYF.

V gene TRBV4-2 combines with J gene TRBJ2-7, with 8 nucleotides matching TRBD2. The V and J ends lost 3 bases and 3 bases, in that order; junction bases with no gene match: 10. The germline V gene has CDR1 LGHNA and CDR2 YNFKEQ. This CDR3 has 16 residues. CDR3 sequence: CASSHPRGSGSYEQYF. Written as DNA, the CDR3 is TGTGCCAGCAGCCACCCTCGGGGCAGCGGGAGCTACGAGCAGTACTTC.

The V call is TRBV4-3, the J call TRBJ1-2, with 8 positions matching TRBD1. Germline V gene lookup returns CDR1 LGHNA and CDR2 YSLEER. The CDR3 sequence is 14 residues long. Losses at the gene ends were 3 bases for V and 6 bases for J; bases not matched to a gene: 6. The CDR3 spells CASSQSSGGDGYTF. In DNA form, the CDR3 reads TGCGCCAGCAGCCAGTCCTCAGGGGGCGATGGCTACACCTTC.

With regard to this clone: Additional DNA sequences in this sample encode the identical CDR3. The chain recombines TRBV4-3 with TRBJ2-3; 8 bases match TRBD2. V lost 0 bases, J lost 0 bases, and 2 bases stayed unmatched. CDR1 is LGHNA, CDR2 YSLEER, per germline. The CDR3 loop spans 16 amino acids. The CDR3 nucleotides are TGCGCCAGCAGCCAAGAATTAGCGGGGAGCACAGATACGCAGTATTTT. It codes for CASSQELAGSTDTQYF.

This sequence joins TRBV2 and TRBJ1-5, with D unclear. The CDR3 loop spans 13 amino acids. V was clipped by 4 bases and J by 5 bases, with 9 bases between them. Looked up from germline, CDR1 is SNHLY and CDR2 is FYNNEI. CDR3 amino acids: CASSVEGDQPQHF. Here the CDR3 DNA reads TGTGCCAGCAGTGTGGAGGGCGATCAGCCCCAGCATTTT.

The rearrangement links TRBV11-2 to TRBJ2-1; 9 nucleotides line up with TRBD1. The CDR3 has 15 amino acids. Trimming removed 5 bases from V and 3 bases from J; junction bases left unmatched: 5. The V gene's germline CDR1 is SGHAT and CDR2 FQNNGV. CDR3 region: CASSLTGGYYNEQFF. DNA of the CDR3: TGTGCCAGCAGCCTTACAGGGGGCTACTACAATGAGCAGTTCTTC.

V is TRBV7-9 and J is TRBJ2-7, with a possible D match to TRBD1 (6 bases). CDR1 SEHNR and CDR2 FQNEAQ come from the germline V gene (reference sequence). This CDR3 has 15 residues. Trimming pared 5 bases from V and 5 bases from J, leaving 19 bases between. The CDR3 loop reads CASSHPQRGINEQYF. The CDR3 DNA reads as TGTGCCAGCAGCCACCCCCAAAGGGGGATCAACGAGCAGTACTTC.

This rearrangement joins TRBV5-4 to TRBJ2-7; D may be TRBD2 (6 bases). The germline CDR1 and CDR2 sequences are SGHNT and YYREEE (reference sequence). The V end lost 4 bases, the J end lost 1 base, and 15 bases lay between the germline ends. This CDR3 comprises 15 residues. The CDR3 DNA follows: TGTGCCAGCAGCCTAGGTCCTAGCGAGTCCTACGAGCAGTACTTC. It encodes CASSLGPSESYEQYF.

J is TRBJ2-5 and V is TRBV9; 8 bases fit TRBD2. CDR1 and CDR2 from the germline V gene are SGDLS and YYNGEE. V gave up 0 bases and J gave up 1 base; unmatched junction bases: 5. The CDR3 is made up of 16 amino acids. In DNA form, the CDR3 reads TGTGCCAGCAGCGTAGGTCGGGGGGGGTCCCAAGAGACCCAGTACTTC. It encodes CASSVGRGGSQETQYF. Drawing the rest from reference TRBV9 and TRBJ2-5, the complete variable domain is DSGVTQTPKHLITATGQRVTLRCSPRSGDLSVYWYQQSLDQGLQFLIQYYNGEERAKGNILERFSAQQFPDLHSELNLSSLELGDSALYFCASSVGRGGSQETQYFGPGTRLLVL.

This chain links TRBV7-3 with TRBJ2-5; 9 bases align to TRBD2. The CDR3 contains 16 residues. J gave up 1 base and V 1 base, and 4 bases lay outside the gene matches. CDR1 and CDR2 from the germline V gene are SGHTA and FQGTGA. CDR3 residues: CASSLSWRGGQETQYF. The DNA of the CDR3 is TGTGCCAGCAGCTTAAGTTGGCGGGGGGGCCAAGAGACCCAGTACTTC. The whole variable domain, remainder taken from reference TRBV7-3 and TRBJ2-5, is GAGVSQTPSNKVTEKGKYVELRCDPISGHTALYWYRQSLGQGPEFLIYFQGTGAADDSGLPNDRFFAVRPEGSVSTLKIQRTERGDSAVYLCASSLSWRGGQETQYFGPGTRLLVL.

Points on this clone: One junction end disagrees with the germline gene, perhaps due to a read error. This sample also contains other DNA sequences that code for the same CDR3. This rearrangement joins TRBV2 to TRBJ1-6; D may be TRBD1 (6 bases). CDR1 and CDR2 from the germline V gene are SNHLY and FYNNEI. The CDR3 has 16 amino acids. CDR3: CASSTTGTNYNSPLHF. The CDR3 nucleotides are TGTGCCAGCAGTACGACAGGAACTAACTATAATTCACCTCTCCACTTT.

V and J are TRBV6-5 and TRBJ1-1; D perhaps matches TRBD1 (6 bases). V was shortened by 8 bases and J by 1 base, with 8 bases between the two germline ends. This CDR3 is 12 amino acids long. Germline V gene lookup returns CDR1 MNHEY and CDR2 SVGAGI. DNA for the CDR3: TGTGCCAGCGGGGGCCCGAACACTGAAGCTTTCTTT. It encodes CASGGPNTEAFF.

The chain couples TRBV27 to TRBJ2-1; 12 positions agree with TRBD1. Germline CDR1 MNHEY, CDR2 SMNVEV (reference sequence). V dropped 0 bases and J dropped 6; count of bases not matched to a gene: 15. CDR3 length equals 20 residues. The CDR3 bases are TGTGCCAGCAGTTTATCGCCCGGGACAGGGGGCCGAGGGATTACCAATGAGCAGTTCTTC. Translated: CASSLSPGTGGRGITNEQFF.

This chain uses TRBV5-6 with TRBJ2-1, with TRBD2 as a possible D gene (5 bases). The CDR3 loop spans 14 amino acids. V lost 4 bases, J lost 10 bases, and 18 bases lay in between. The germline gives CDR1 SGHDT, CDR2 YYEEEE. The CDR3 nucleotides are TGTGCCAGCAGCCCCACGGGCGGCCGGAGGGAGCAGTTCTTC. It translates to CASSPTGGRREQFF.

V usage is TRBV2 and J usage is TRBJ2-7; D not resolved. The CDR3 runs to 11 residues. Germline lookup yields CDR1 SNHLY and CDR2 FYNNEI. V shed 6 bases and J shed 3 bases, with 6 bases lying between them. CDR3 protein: CASRVSYEQYF. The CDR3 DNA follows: TGTGCCAGCAGAGTTAGCTACGAGCAGTACTTC. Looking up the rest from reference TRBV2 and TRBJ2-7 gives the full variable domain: EPEVTQTPSHQVTQMGQEVILRCVPISNHLYFYWYRQILGQKVEFLVSFYNNEISEKSEIFDDQFSVERPDGSNFTLKIRSTKLEDSAMYFCASRVSYEQYFGPGTRLTVT.